This entry lists 21 T cell receptor beta chains sequenced from one sample in a study of cytotoxic CD8 clonotypes in ibrutinib-treated CLL. Sequencing used immunoSEQ multiplex PCR; TCRdb keeps in-frame clones, though not all of them. Of more than 11,000 clones listed, around 67% are singletons. Sequenced here: PBMCs, sampled before ibrutinib treatment. All receptors come from a human donor with chronic lymphocytic leukemia.

V gene TRBV7-9 combines with J gene TRBJ2-3, with 10 bases aligning to TRBD2. The CDR3 runs 16 residues. Per germline, CDR1 SEHNR and CDR2 FQNEAQ (reference sequence). Trimming at V came to 5 bases and at J to 1 base, leaving 6 bases not matched to a gene. CDR3 sequence (DNA): TGTGCCAGCAGCGCCCAGCGGGAGGGGGGCACAGATACGCAGTATTTT. This sequence encodes CASSAQREGGTDTQYF.

CDR3 loop: CASSAGQSPEAFF. In nucleotides, the CDR3 is TGTGCCAGCAGCGCCGGACAGTCTCCTGAAGCTTTCTTT. The chain carries TRBV9 and TRBJ1-1; D possibly corresponds to TRBD1 (6 bases). The germline V gene encodes CDR1 SGDLS and CDR2 YYNGEE. This CDR3 has 13 residues. Trimming shortened V by 3 bases and J by 6 bases, and 12 bases separated the two germline ends. The whole variable domain, remainder taken from reference TRBV9 and TRBJ1-1, is DSGVTQTPKHLITATGQRVTLRCSPRSGDLSVYWYQQSLDQGLQFLIQYYNGEERAKGNILERFSAQQFPDLHSELNLSSLELGDSALYFCASSAGQSPEAFFGQGTRLTVV.

About this clone itself: Germline is not matched at one junction end, which may reflect a read error. V usage is TRBV20-1 and J usage is TRBJ1-1, with D tentatively TRBD1 (6 bases). The CDR3 covers 10 residues. Germline CDR1 reads DFQATT; CDR2 reads SNEGSKA (reference sequence). This chain's CDR3 is CSASLPRGPF. CDR3 sequence (DNA): TGCAGTGCTAGCTTGCCCCGGGGGCCCTTT.

The CDR3 DNA reads as TGTGCCAGCAGTGAGCGGGGGGGCTATGATACGCAGTATTTT. Translating it yields CASSERGGYDTQYF. The genes are TRBV6-4 and TRBJ2-3; 9 bases align to TRBD2. The CDR3 sequence is 14 residues long. V trimming: 3 bases; J trimming: 6 bases; junction bases outside the gene matches: 4. CDR1 and CDR2 from the germline V gene are MRHNA and SNTAGT.

The chain recombines TRBV9 with TRBJ2-3; D may be TRBD2 (6 bases). The CDR3 is 13 residues long. The germline CDR1 and CDR2 sequences are SGDLS and YYNGEE. The V and J ends lost 4 bases and 2 bases respectively, with 8 bases between them. The CDR3 loop reads CASSRGSTDTQYF. In nucleotides, the CDR3 is TGTGCCAGCAGCCGGGGGTCCACAGATACGCAGTATTTT.

This chain links TRBV19 with TRBJ2-2, with 7 bases that match TRBD2. Germline CDR1 and CDR2: LNHDA and SQIVND (reference sequence). This CDR3 is 14 amino acids long. V was clipped by 7 bases and J by 4 bases; unmatched bases: 6. CDR3: CASNPGGGTGELFF. CDR3 nucleotide sequence: TGTGCCAGTAACCCGGGCGGGGGCACCGGGGAGCTGTTTTTT.

This chain links TRBV5-1 with TRBJ2-7; D is unresolved. This CDR3 contains 13 residues. Trimming removed 5 bases from V and 3 bases from J, with 12 bases in between. Germline CDR1 is SGHRS and CDR2 is YFSETQ. The CDR3 sequence is CASRLLLGYEQYF. The CDR3 nucleotides read TGCGCCAGCAGACTCCTTTTGGGCTACGAGCAGTACTTC.

V is TRBV30 and J is TRBJ1-2; D gene uncertain. The length of the CDR3 is 11 residues. V dropped 3 bases and J dropped 8 bases, with 10 bases sitting between them. Germline V CDR1 and CDR2: GTSNPN, SVGIG (reference sequence). CDR3 in DNA: TGTGCCTGGAGCCTTGGCTGGGGCTACACCTTC. This encodes CAWSLGWGYTF.

The V gene is TRBV2, the J gene TRBJ1-4, with 8 nucleotides matching TRBD1. The CDR3 covers 14 residues. The V gene end was trimmed by 3 bases and the J gene end by 8 bases; junction bases not matched to a gene: 5. The germline gives CDR1 SNHLY, CDR2 FYNNEI. CDR3 sequence reads: CASSEDRDGEKLFF. CDR3 DNA sequence: TGTGCCAGCAGTGAGGACAGGGACGGGGAAAAACTGTTTTTT.

This clone was observed a few times. The V and J genes are TRBV10-3 and TRBJ2-7; TRBD1 matches 9 bases. The CDR3 length is 15 residues. V gave up 4 bases and J gave up 3 bases; unmatched junction bases: 7. Germline CDR1 is ENHRY and CDR2 is SYGVKD. The DNA of the CDR3 is TGTGCCATCAGTGCCCCGGACAGGGGCTACTACGAGCAGTACTTC. Translation: CAISAPDRGYYEQYF.

The chain combines TRBV6-6 with TRBJ1-3; TRBD1 might be the D (5 bases). The ends were cut back, 0 bases at V and 0 bases at J, with 9 bases in the middle. This CDR3 is built from 16 residues. In germline, CDR1 is MNHNY, CDR2 SVGAGI (reference sequence). The CDR3 loop is CASSYSGGASGNTIYF. The CDR3 DNA follows: TGTGCCAGCAGTTACTCGGGGGGAGCCTCTGGAAACACCATATATTTT.

This chain connects TRBV4-3 to TRBJ1-4; a weak D match, TRBD1 (6 bases). The CDR3 has 15 residues. Germline-derived CDR1 and CDR2 are LGHNA and YSLEER. V gave up 4 bases and J gave up 8 bases, with 17 bases separating them. This CDR3 is CASSLWGPLGEKLFF. DNA for the CDR3: TGCGCCAGCAGCCTTTGGGGGCCCCTTGGAGAAAAACTGTTTTTT.

Written as DNA, the CDR3 is TGTGCCAGCAGACCCGCGGGGACTAGCGGGTACTATGAGCAGTTCTTC. Encoded protein: CASRPAGTSGYYEQFF. The V gene is TRBV28, the J gene TRBJ2-1, with 12 bases aligning to TRBD2. CDR1 and CDR2 from the germline V gene are MDHEN and SYDVKM. The CDR3 totals 16 residues. Trimming removed 6 bases from V and 8 bases from J; junction bases left unmatched: 11.

CDR3: CASSLEGLTGELFF. In nucleotides, the CDR3 is TGTGCCAGCAGCTTAGAAGGGCTCACCGGGGAGCTGTTTTTT. The chain combines TRBV7-3 with TRBJ2-2; D gene unclear. The V gene lost 2 bases and the J gene lost 4 bases, with 8 bases spanning the gap. This CDR3 has 14 residues. Germline V gives CDR1 SGHTA, CDR2 FQGTGA.

This clone was counted only a few times. The V gene is TRBV6-4, the J gene TRBJ2-1; 15 positions match TRBD2. CDR3 length equals 15 residues. With 3 bases clipped from V and 6 bases from J, the junction kept 0 bases outside the gene matches. Germline V gene lookup returns CDR1 MRHNA and CDR2 SNTAGT. The CDR3 region is CASSEGLAGGNEQFF. The CDR3 DNA reads as TGTGCCAGCAGTGAGGGACTAGCGGGGGGCAATGAGCAGTTCTTC.

The chain employs TRBV11-3 and TRBJ2-2; tentative D call: TRBD2 (6 bases). V dropped 4 bases and J dropped 3 bases, with 9 bases sitting between them. From germline, CDR1 is SGHNT and CDR2 YENEEA. This CDR3 contains 14 residues. This CDR3 reads CASSSWGDTGELFF. CDR3 coding DNA: TGTGCCAGCAGCTCGTGGGGGGACACCGGGGAGCTGTTTTTT.

V usage is TRBV7-2 and J usage is TRBJ2-2, with TRBD1 matching 9 bases. CDR3 size: 17 residues. CDR1 and CDR2 (germline): SGHTA, FQGNSA. J gave up 5 bases and V 5 bases, and 12 bases lay outside the gene matches. CDR3 sequence reads: CASSEAGTDRGTGELFF. The CDR3 bases are TGTGCCAGCAGCGAAGCCGGGACAGACAGGGGGACCGGGGAGCTGTTTTTT.

The chain uses TRBV7-6 and TRBJ1-5; D perhaps matches TRBD1 (5 bases). V was shortened by 3 bases and J by 2 bases, with 17 bases between the two germline ends. The germline V gene has CDR1 SGHVS and CDR2 FNYEAQ. This CDR3 has 17 amino acids. The CDR3 loop reads CASSLYPPSGGNQPQHF. CDR3 sequence (DNA): TGTGCCAGCAGCTTGTACCCCCCCTCGGGGGGCAATCAGCCCCAGCATTTT.

This clone was seen only a few times. This chain connects TRBV5-8 to TRBJ1-1; maybe TRBD1 (5 bases). The V and J ends lost 7 bases and 12 bases respectively, with 22 bases between them. The CDR3 runs 13 residues. Germline V gene lookup returns CDR1 SGHTS and CDR2 YDEGEE. The CDR3 protein is CASGPRAPGGTFF. Here the CDR3 DNA reads TGTGCCAGCGGCCCCCGGGCCCCCGGGGGGACTTTCTTT.

The chain employs TRBV9 and TRBJ2-6; TRBD1 or TRBD2 may be the D gene (5 bases each). The germline CDR1 and CDR2 sequences are SGDLS and YYNGEE. This CDR3 region has 14 residues. V lost 4 bases, J lost 4 bases, and 9 bases lay in between. CDR3 coding DNA: TGTGCCAGCAGCCTCCGGGGCGGGGCCAACGTCCTGACTTTC. Its protein is CASSLRGGANVLTF. Drawing the rest from reference TRBV9 and TRBJ2-6, the complete variable domain is DSGVTQTPKHLITATGQRVTLRCSPRSGDLSVYWYQQSLDQGLQFLIQYYNGEERAKGNILERFSAQQFPDLHSELNLSSLELGDSALYFCASSLRGGANVLTFGAGSRLTVL.

The V gene is TRBV19, the J gene TRBJ2-7; no firm D call. The germline V and J ends were trimmed by 3 bases and 3 bases, with 12 bases remaining between them. Germline-derived CDR1 and CDR2 are LNHDA and SQIVND (reference sequence). CDR3 length: 14 residues. DNA for the CDR3: TGTGCCAGTAGTATTCCCACGGACCACTACGAGCAGTACTTC. Translated: CASSIPTDHYEQYF. The complete variable domain, with remaining parts taken from reference TRBV19 and TRBJ2-7, reads DGGITQSPKYLFRKEGQNVTLSCEQNLNHDAMYWYRQDPGQGLRLIYYSQIVNDFQKGDIAEGYSVSREKKESFPLTVTSAQKNPTAFYLCASSIPTDHYEQYFGPGTRLTVT.